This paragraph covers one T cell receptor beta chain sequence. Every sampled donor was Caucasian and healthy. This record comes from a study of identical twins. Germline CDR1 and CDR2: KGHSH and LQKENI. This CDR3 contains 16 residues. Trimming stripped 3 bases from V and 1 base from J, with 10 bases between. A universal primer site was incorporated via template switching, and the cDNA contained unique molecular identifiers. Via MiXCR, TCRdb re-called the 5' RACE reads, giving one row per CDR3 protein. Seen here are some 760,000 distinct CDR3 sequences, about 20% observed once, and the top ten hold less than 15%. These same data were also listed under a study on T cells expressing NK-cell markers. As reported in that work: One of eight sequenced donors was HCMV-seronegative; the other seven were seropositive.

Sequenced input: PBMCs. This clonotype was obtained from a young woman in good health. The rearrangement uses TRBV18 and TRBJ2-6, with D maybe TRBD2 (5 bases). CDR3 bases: TGTGCCAGCTCACCTTACGGGAATTCTGGGGCCAACGTCCTGACTTTC. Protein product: CASSPYGNSGANVLTF.